These 29 T cell receptor beta chains were all obtained from the same sample, sequenced in a study of blood T cells in healthy people across ages. Primers used in a second PCR of roughly 7 to 12 cycles were a sample-barcoded 5' primer and a J-beta primer mix. TCRdb independently ran MiXCR on the 5' RACE reads; one entry per CDR3 protein. The sample includes roughly 800,000 distinct CDR3 sequences, about 55% of them seen just once. The sequenced material came from blood. All receptors come from a man at least 80 years old in good health.

The rearrangement joins TRBV29-1 to TRBJ2-3, with unresolved D. The germline V gene encodes CDR1 SQVTM and CDR2 ANQGSEA. This CDR3 is built from 12 residues. V was cut by 7 bases and J by 2 bases, with 10 bases left in between. The CDR3: CSGRALTDTQYF. Written as DNA, the CDR3 is TGCAGCGGCCGGGCCCTCACAGATACGCAGTATTTT.

CDR3 sequence: CASSDPGASPYEQYF. The CDR3, as DNA: TGTGCCAGCAGTGACCCGGGGGCCTCACCCTACGAGCAGTACTTC. The V and J genes are TRBV25-1 and TRBJ2-7; D is possibly TRBD1 or TRBD2 (6 bases each). Germline-derived CDR1 and CDR2 are MGHDK and SYGVNS. Trimming left V 3 bases short and J 2 bases short, with 14 bases between. This CDR3 is built from 15 residues.

V gene TRBV20-1 combines with J gene TRBJ1-1; no reliable D call. This CDR3 contains 16 residues. The V gene lost 1 base and the J gene lost 0 bases, with 15 bases spanning the gap. Germline CDR1 DFQATT, CDR2 SNEGSKA (reference sequence). This chain's CDR3 is CSARGSPGGMNTEAFF. Here the CDR3 DNA reads TGCAGTGCTAGAGGGTCGCCGGGAGGCATGAACACTGAAGCTTTCTTT.

In regard to this clonotype: One end of the junction does not line up with germline, which may come from a read error. V usage is TRBV18 and J usage is TRBJ1-5; 8 bases are shared with TRBD1. The CDR3 has 15 amino acids. The germline CDR1 and CDR2 sequences are KGHSH and LQKENI. CDR3: CASSPQGDSNQPQHF. CDR3 sequence (DNA): TGTGCCAGCTCCCCACAGGGGGATAGCAATCAGCCCCAGCATTTT.

The V call is TRBV4-1, the J call TRBJ1-6; 7 nucleotides align to TRBD1. The CDR3 length is 15 residues. With 3 bases clipped from V and 4 bases from J, the junction kept 3 bases outside the gene matches. CDR1 and CDR2 from the germline V gene are MGHRA and YSYEKL. The CDR3 protein is CASSQRQGYNSPLHF. In DNA, the CDR3 is TGCGCCAGCAGCCAGCGACAGGGTTATAATTCACCCCTCCACTTT.

This clonotype was counted a single time. The rearrangement uses TRBV25-1 and TRBJ1-2; no definite D call. CDR1 MGHDK and CDR2 SYGVNS come from the germline V gene. This CDR3 has 12 residues. V was shortened by 3 bases and J by 7 bases, with 9 bases between the two germline ends. The CDR3 region has the DNA TGTGCCAGCAGTGACGCATACTTTGGCTACACCTTC. Its protein is CASSDAYFGYTF.

This clonotype came up a few times. This rearrangement joins TRBV6-1 to TRBJ2-7; 7 bases fit TRBD1. The CDR3 extends over 16 amino acids. The junction had 17 bases not matched to a gene; V was cut back by 6 bases and J by 6 bases. The germline gives CDR1 MNHNS, CDR2 SASEGT. The CDR3 protein is CASRENWTGLKGEQYF. The CDR3 nucleotides read TGTGCCAGCAGAGAAAACTGGACAGGACTGAAGGGCGAGCAGTACTTC.

This clonotype is a singleton in its sample. The gene calls are TRBV7-8 and TRBJ2-5; D unclear. The CDR3 covers 13 residues. Germline loops: CDR1 SGHVS, CDR2 FQNEAQ. V lost 5 bases and J lost 4, with 11 bases in between. CDR3 DNA sequence: TGTGCCAGCAGCCCCTCGGTCCTAGAGACCCAGTACTTC. It is translated as CASSPSVLETQYF.

In the case of this clonotype: One end of the junction varies from germline; a read error may be responsible. The chain employs TRBV7-9 and TRBJ2-2, with a weak D call TRBD1 (5 bases). Germline V gene lookup returns CDR1 SEHNR and CDR2 FQNEAQ (reference sequence). The CDR3 has 13 residues. The CDR3 DNA sequence: TGTGCCAACAGCTTCCAGGGTGGCGGGGAGCTGTTTTTT. Amino acids: CANSFQGGGELFF.

The chain links TRBV6-6 to TRBJ2-5; 10 positions agree with TRBD2. The V segment lost 5 bases and the J segment 11 bases; nucleotides outside the gene matches: 14. Germline V gene data show CDR1 as MNHNY and CDR2 as SVGAGI (reference sequence). This CDR3 has 15 residues. CDR3 sequence (DNA): TGTGCCAGCAGTCTACTAGCGGGACAATACAATGAGCAGTACTTC. This gives the protein CASSLLAGQYNEQYF.

V and J are TRBV29-1 and TRBJ2-4; D possibly uses TRBD1 or TRBD2 (5 bases each). Looked up from germline, CDR1 is SQVTM and CDR2 is ANQGSEA. The germline V and J ends were trimmed by 7 bases and 13 bases, with 17 bases remaining between them. This CDR3 has 11 residues. The CDR3 loop reads CSGGTLGPQYF. The DNA for the CDR3 is TGCAGCGGGGGGACGTTAGGCCCACAGTACTTC.

In this sample, this clonotype turned up many times. CDR3 region: CASSPQGYQETQYF. In nucleotides, the CDR3 is TGTGCCAGCAGTCCCCAGGGGTACCAAGAGACCCAGTACTTC. The chain carries TRBV27 and TRBJ2-5; a possible D gene is TRBD1 (6 bases). CDR1 MNHEY and CDR2 SMNVEV come from the germline V gene (reference sequence). Between the trimmed V and J ends, which lost 5 bases and 0 bases, there was a span of 10 bases. This CDR3 contains 14 residues.

There are a few counts of this clonotype. This chain uses TRBV5-1 with TRBJ2-7; 8 bases fit TRBD1. This CDR3 is built from 14 residues. CDR1 SGHRS and CDR2 YFSETQ come from the germline V gene. V was clipped by 2 bases and J by 3 bases; unmatched bases: 4. Here the CDR3 DNA reads TGCGCCAGCAGCTTCGCGACAGGGGACTACGAGCAGTACTTC. It is translated as CASSFATGDYEQYF.

The genes are TRBV9 and TRBJ1-1; weak D call: TRBD1 (5 bases). Trimming cost V 1 base and J 7 bases, with 17 bases left between them. CDR1 is SGDLS, CDR2 YYNGEE, per germline. The CDR3 length is 15 residues. The CDR3 loop is CASSVPSGAGGEAFF. In nucleotides, the CDR3 is TGTGCCAGCAGCGTACCGTCCGGGGCAGGTGGTGAAGCTTTCTTT.

This clonotype was seen a few times. J is TRBJ2-1 and V is TRBV27; a possible D gene is TRBD2 (5 bases). V lost 5 bases and J lost 5, with 10 bases in between. Looked up from germline, CDR1 is MNHEY and CDR2 is SMNVEV (reference sequence). The CDR3 contains 13 residues. The CDR3 loop is CASSVWGDNEQFF. The DNA of the CDR3 is TGTGCCAGCAGTGTATGGGGAGACAATGAGCAGTTCTTC.

The chain has TRBV18 and TRBJ2-7, with 8 bases aligning to TRBD2. Per the germline V gene, CDR1 is KGHSH and CDR2 is LQKENI. Germline trimming cut 3 bases from V and 5 bases from J; bases unmatched to any gene: 9. This CDR3 spans 15 amino acids. In DNA form, the CDR3 reads TGTGCCAGCTCACCGGGGACTAGGCCCCTTGACGAGCAGTACTTC. Translation gives CASSPGTRPLDEQYF.

The chain couples TRBV2 to TRBJ1-1, with D perhaps TRBD1 (6 bases). Germline lookup yields CDR1 SNHLY and CDR2 FYNNEI. The CDR3 runs 17 residues. V shed 2 bases and J shed 1 base, with 17 bases lying between them. The CDR3 here is CASSERGIMVKNTEAFF. CDR3 nucleotide sequence: TGTGCCAGCAGTGAAAGGGGGATTATGGTAAAGAACACTGAAGCTTTCTTT.

V gene TRBV28 combines with J gene TRBJ2-7; D perhaps matches TRBD1 (5 bases). The V and J ends lost 6 bases and 7 bases respectively, with 19 bases between them. The CDR3 has 14 amino acids. Per germline, CDR1 MDHEN and CDR2 SYDVKM. The DNA of the CDR3 is TGTGCCAGCAGGTTTGTTGACAGCCTGGGGGAGCAGTACTTC. It yields the protein CASRFVDSLGEQYF. Looking up the rest from reference TRBV28 and TRBJ2-7 gives the full variable domain: DVKVTQSSRYLVKRTGEKVFLECVQDMDHENMFWYRQDPGLGLRLIYFSYDVKMKEKGDIPEGYSVSREKKERFSLILESASTNQTSMYLCASRFVDSLGEQYFGPGTRLTVT.

V gene TRBV4-1 combines with J gene TRBJ2-3, with D tentatively TRBD2 (5 bases). This CDR3 region has 17 residues. Germline CDR1 MGHRA, CDR2 YSYEKL. The germline V and J ends were trimmed by 0 bases and 14 bases, with 27 bases remaining between them. As DNA, the CDR3 is TGCGCCAGCAGCCAAGAATGGGAGCTAAGGTTTCACAGATACGCGTATTTT. It specifies CASSQEWELRFHRYAYF.

This clonotype showed up just once. An end of the junction differs from the germline gene, which may be a read error. This chain uses TRBV5-1 with TRBJ1-1; possibly TRBD1 for D (5 bases). The CDR3 is 15 residues long. CDR1 is SGHRS and CDR2 is YFSETQ in the germline V gene. This CDR3 reads CAGSLVQGKGTEAFF. In DNA, the CDR3 is TGCGCCGGCAGCTTAGTCCAGGGCAAGGGCACTGAAGCTTTCTTT. The entire variable domain, with the rest obtained from reference TRBV5-1 and TRBJ1-1, is as follows: KAGVTQTPRYLIKTRGQQVTLSCSPISGHRSVSWYQQTPGQGLQFLFEYFSETQRNKGNFPGRFSGRQFSNSRSEMNVSTLELGDSALYLCAGSLVQGKGTEAFFGQGTRLTVV.

There are a few counts of this clonotype. This chain connects TRBV6-2 or TRBV6-3 to TRBJ2-5, with TRBD1 identical over 10 bases. Germline V gene lookup returns CDR1 MNHEY and CDR2 SVGEGT. Trimming took 4 bases from V and 4 from J; bases not matched to a gene: 6. This CDR3 spans 15 amino acids. The CDR3 region has the DNA TGTGCCAGCAGTTCCGGACAGGGGGTTGTAGAGACCCAGTACTTC. Its translation is CASSSGQGVVETQYF.

This chain links TRBV7-2 with TRBJ2-4, with D possibly TRBD2 on 5 matching bases. Deletions cut 4 bases from V and 13 bases from J, with 14 bases between. Germline lookup yields CDR1 SGHTA and CDR2 FQGNSA. The CDR3 is made up of 12 amino acids. CDR3 sequence reads: CASSYQSSGQYF. In DNA form, the CDR3 reads TGTGCCAGCAGCTACCAATCTTCGGGGCAGTACTTC.

This rearrangement joins TRBV5-4 to TRBJ2-1; D is undetermined. Germline CDR1 is SGHNT and CDR2 is YYREEE (reference sequence). Trimming pared 4 bases from V and 2 bases from J, leaving 10 bases between. This CDR3 has 14 amino acids. In nucleotides, the CDR3 is TGTGCCAGCAGCCGCGCCGGCGCCTACAATGAGCAGTTCTTC. The encoded protein is CASSRAGAYNEQFF.

The chain carries TRBV4-2 and TRBJ2-1; TRBD2 aligns across 10 bases. The ends lost 3 bases at V and 9 bases at J; junction bases unmatched: 8. CDR3 length: 15 amino acids. Germline CDR1 is LGHNA and CDR2 is YNFKEQ. The DNA for the CDR3 is TGTGCCAGCAGCCAGACCGGGACTAGCGCGAGTGAGCAGTTCTTC. It translates to CASSQTGTSASEQFF.

The J gene is TRBJ1-5, the V gene TRBV20-1; D is unresolved. The CDR3 has 11 residues. V was trimmed by 5 bases and J by 5 bases, leaving 7 bases between them. Germline V gives CDR1 DFQATT, CDR2 SNEGSKA (reference sequence). CDR3 residues: CSAFYDQPQHF. CDR3 in DNA: TGCAGTGCTTTCTACGATCAGCCCCAGCATTTT.

There are a few counts of this clonotype. The chain uses TRBV6-5 and TRBJ1-1, with D tentatively TRBD1 (6 bases). Germline CDR1 and CDR2: MNHEY and SVGAGI. CDR3 size: 16 residues. The V gene lost 0 bases and the J gene lost 1 base, with 12 bases spanning the gap. The CDR3 protein is CASSYSKGHRNTEAFF. In DNA form, the CDR3 reads TGTGCCAGCAGTTACTCGAAGGGACACCGGAACACTGAAGCTTTCTTT.

This clonotype was seen ten or more times. The chain recombines TRBV6-5 with TRBJ2-5; 11 positions agree with TRBD2. Germline values: CDR1 MNHEY, CDR2 SVGAGI. V trimming: 6 bases; J trimming: 11 bases; junction bases outside the gene matches: 11. The CDR3 contains 14 residues. For the CDR3, the DNA is TGTGCCAGCAGACCCGGACTAGCGGGCGTCGGGCAGTACTTC. It is translated as CASRPGLAGVGQYF.

This chain joins TRBV4-1 and TRBJ1-2; D is ambiguous. The CDR3 has 16 amino acids. Germline CDR1 reads MGHRA; CDR2 reads YSYEKL. Trimming took 0 bases from V and 5 from J, leaving 16 bases between them. The CDR3 loop reads CASSQDPGGTLYGYTF. CDR3 nucleotide sequence: TGCGCCAGCAGCCAAGATCCGGGCGGAACACTGTATGGCTACACCTTC.

This clonotype has a single count. The chain uses TRBV10-3 and TRBJ2-7; 10 bases agree with TRBD1. In germline, CDR1 is ENHRY, CDR2 SYGVKD. V shed 0 bases and J 5 bases; nucleotides not matched to a gene: 10. The CDR3 has 17 amino acids. The CDR3: CAISESVGQGTPDEQYF. DNA of the CDR3: TGTGCCATCAGTGAGTCCGTGGGACAGGGGACCCCCGACGAGCAGTACTTC.